This T cell receptor beta chain was recovered during a study of blood T cell repertoires in COVID-19. As for the study in general: The United States, Italy and Spain provided the acute and convalescent COVID-19 samples. The cDNA or gDNA used as material had been derived from T cells, B-cell-depleted T cells, or PBMCs.

Germline V CDR1 and CDR2: SNHLY, FYNNEI. The CDR3 is 12 residues long. As processed by the authors: The assay estimated nucleated cells by amplifying reference gene primers. Clones were read by immunoSEQ multiplex PCR, and TCRdb kept only the in-frame ones, dropping some. V, J and clone size are taken as reported in that table, and D and trimming were inferred from the DNA itself. The sample carries some 99,000 clones, 81% recorded once. As to this clone: A read error may produce the germline difference seen at one junction end.

This TCR was sampled from an elderly woman with acute or convalescent COVID-19. This chain connects TRBV2 to TRBJ2-7, with D possibly matching TRBD1 (6 bases). Source material: peripheral blood. CDR3 protein: CASRSNRATTLF. Written as DNA, the CDR3 is TGTGCCAGCAGATCTAACAGGGCGACTACCTTGTTC.